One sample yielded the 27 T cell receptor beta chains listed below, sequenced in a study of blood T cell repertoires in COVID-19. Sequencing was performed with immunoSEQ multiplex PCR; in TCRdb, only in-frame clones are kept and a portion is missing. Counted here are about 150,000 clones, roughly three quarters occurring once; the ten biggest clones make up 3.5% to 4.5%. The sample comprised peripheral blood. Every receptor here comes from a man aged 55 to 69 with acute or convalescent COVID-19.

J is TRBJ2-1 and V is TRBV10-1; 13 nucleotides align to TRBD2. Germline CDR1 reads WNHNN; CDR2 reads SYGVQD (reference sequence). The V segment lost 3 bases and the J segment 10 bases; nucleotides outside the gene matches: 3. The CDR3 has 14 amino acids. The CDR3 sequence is CASSETSGREEQFF. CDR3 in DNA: TGCGCCAGCAGTGAAACTAGCGGGAGGGAAGAGCAGTTCTTC.

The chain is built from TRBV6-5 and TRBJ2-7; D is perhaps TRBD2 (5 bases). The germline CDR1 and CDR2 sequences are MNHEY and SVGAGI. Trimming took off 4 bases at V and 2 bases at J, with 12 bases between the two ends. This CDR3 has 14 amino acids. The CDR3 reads CASSSPRTPYEQYF. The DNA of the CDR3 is TGTGCCAGCAGTTCCCCCCGGACTCCCTACGAGCAGTACTTC.

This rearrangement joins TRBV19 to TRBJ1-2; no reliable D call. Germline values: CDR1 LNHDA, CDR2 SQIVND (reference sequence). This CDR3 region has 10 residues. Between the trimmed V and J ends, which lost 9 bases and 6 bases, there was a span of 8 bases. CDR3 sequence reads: CASYLDGYTF. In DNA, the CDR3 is TGTGCCAGCTACCTGGATGGCTACACCTTC.

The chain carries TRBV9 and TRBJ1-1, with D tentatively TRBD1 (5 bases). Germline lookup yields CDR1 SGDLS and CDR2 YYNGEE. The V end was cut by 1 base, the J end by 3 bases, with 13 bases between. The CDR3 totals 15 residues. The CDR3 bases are TGTGCCAGCAGCGTATTACCGGGGGGGTACACTGAAGCTTTCTTT. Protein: CASSVLPGGYTEAFF.

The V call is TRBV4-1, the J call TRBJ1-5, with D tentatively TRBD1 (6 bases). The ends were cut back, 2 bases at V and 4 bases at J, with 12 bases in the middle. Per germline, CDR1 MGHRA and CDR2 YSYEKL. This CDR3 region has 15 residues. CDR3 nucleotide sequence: TGCGCCAGCAGCCAACTACAGGGTAGAAATCAGCCCCAGCATTTT. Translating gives CASSQLQGRNQPQHF.

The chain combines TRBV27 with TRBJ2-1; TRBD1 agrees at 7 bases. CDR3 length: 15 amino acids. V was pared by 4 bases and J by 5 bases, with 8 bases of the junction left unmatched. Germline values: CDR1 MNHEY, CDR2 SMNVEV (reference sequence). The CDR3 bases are TGTGCCAGCAGTTCTCGGGACAGACATAACAATGAGCAGTTCTTC. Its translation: CASSSRDRHNNEQFF.

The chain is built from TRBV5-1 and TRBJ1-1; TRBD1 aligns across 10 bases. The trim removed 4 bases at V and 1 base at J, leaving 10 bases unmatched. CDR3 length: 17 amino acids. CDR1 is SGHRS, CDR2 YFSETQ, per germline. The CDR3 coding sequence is TGCGCCAGCAGCATAAGACAGGGGGCGGTTGCGAACACTGAAGCTTTCTTT. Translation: CASSIRQGAVANTEAFF.

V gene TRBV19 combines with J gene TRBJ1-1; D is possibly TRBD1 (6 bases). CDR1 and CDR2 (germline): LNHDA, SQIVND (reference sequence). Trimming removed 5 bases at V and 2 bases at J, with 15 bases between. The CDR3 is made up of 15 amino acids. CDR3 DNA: TGTGCCAGTAGTCGAGCCGGGACATCTAACACTGAAGCTTTCTTT. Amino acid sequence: CASSRAGTSNTEAFF.

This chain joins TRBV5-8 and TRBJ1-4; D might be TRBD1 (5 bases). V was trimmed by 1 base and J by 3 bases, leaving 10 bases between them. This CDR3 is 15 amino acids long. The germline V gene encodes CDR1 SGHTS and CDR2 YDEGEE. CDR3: CASSLSGRPNEKLFF. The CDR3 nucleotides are TGTGCCAGCAGCTTGTCAGGGCGACCTAATGAAAAACTGTTTTTT. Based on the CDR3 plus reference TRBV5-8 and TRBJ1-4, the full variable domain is EAGVTQSPTHLIKTRGQQATLRCSPISGHTSVYWYQQALGLGLQFLLWYDEGEERNRGNFPPRFSGRQFPNYSSELNVNALELEDSALYLCASSLSGRPNEKLFFGSGTQLSVL.

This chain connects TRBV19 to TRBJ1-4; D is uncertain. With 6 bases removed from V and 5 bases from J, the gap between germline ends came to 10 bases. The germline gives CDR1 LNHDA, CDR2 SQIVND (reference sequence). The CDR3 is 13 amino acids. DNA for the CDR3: TGTGCCAGTAGGATCGCCGGGAATGAAAAACTGTTTTTT. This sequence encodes CASRIAGNEKLFF.

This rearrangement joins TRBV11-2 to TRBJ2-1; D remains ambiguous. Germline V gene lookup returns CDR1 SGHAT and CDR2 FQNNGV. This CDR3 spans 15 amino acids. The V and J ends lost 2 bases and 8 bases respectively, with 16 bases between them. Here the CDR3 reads CASSLSPHSNDEQFF. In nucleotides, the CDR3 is TGTGCCAGCAGCTTATCCCCGCACTCCAACGATGAGCAGTTCTTC.

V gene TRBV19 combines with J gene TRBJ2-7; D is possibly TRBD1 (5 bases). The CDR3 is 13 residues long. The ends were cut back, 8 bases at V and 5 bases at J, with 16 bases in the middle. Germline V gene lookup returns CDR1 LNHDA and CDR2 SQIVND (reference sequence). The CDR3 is CASSQGAVNEQYF. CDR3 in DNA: TGTGCCAGTTCGCAGGGCGCGGTAAACGAGCAGTACTTC.

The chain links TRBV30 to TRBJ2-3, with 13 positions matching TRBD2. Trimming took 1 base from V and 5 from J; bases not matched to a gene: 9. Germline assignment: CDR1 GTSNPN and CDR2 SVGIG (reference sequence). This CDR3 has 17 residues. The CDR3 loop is CAWSEGTSGRAVDTQYF. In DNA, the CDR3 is TGTGCCTGGAGTGAGGGAACTAGCGGGAGGGCCGTAGATACGCAGTATTTT.

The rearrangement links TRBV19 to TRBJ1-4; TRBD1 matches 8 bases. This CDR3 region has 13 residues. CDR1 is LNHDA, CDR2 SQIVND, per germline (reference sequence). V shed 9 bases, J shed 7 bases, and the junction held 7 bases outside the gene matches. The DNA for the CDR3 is TGTGCCAGCGTGGACAGGGTTAGTGAAAAACTGTTTTTT. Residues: CASVDRVSEKLFF.

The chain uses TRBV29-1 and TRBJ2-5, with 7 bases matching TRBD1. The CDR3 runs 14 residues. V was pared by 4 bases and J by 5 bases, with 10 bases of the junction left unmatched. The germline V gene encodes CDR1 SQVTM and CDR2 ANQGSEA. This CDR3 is CSVGVPGGRETQYF. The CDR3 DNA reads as TGCAGCGTTGGTGTTCCAGGGGGTAGGGAGACCCAGTACTTC.

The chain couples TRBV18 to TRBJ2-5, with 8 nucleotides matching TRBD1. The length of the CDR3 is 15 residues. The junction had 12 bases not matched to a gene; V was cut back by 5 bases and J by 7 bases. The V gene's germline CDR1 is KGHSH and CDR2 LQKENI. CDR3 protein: CASSDERQGIGTQYF. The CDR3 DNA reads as TGTGCCAGCTCAGATGAGCGACAGGGGATCGGGACCCAGTACTTC.

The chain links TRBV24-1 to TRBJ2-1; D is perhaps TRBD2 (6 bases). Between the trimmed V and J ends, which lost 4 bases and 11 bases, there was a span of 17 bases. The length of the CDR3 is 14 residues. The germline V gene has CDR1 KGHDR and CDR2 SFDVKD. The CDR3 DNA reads TGTGCCACCAGTGACCCCGGGACTGCAATCAAGCAGTTCTTC. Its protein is CATSDPGTAIKQFF.

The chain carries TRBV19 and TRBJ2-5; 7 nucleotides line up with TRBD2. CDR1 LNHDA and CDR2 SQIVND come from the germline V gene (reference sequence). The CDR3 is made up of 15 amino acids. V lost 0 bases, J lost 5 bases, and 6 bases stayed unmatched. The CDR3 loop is CASSIEGGAGETQYF. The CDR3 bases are TGTGCCAGTAGTATAGAGGGAGGGGCCGGGGAGACCCAGTACTTC. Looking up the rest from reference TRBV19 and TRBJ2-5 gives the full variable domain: DGGITQSPKYLFRKEGQNVTLSCEQNLNHDAMYWYRQDPGQGLRLIYYSQIVNDFQKGDIAEGYSVSREKKESFPLTVTSAQKNPTAFYLCASSIEGGAGETQYFGPGTRLLVL.

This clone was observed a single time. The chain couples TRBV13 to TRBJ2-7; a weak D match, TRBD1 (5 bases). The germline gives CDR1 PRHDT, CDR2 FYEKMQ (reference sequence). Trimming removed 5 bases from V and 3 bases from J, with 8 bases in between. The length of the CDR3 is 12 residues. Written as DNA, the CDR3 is TGTGCCAGCAGCCATCAGGGCTACGAGCAGTACTTC. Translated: CASSHQGYEQYF.

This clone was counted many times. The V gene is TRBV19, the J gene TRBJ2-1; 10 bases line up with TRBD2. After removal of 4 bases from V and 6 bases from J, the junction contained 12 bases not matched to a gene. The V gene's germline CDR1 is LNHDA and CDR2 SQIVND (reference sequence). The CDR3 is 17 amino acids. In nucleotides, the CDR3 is TGTGCCAGTAGTAACACTAGCGGGATAAATTGGGGCAATGAGCAGTTCTTC. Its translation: CASSNTSGINWGNEQFF.

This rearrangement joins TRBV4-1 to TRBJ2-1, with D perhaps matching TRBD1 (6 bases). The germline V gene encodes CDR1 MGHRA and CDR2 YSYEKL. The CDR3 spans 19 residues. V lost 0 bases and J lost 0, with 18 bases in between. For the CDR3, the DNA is TGCGCCAGCAGCCAAGAAAGTTCAGGGGTATTTAGCTCCTACAATGAGCAGTTCTTC. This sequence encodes CASSQESSGVFSSYNEQFF.

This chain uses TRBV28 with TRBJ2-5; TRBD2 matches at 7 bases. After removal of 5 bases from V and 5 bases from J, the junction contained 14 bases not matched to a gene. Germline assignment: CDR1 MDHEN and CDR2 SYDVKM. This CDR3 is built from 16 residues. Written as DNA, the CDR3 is TGTGCCAGCAGTCCGATGGGGGAGGGCCGTTGGGAGACCCAGTACTTC. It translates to CASSPMGEGRWETQYF.

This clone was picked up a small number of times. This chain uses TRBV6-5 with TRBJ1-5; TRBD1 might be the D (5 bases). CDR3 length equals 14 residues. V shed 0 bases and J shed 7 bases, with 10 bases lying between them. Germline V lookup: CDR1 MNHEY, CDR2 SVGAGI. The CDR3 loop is CASSYSTATQPQHF. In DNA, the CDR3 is TGTGCCAGCAGTTACTCGACAGCTACGCAGCCCCAGCATTTT.

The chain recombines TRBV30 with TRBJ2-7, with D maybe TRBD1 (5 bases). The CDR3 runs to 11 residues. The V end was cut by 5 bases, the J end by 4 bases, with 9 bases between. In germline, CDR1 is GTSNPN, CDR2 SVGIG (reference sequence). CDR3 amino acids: CAWEQGYEQYF. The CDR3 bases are TGTGCCTGGGAGCAGGGTTACGAGCAGTACTTC. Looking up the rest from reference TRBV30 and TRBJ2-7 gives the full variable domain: SQTIHQWPATLVQPVGSPLSLECTVEGTSNPNLYWYRQAAGRGLQLLFYSVGIGQISSEVPQNLSASRPQDRQFILSSKKLLLSDSGFYLCAWEQGYEQYFGPGTRLTVT.

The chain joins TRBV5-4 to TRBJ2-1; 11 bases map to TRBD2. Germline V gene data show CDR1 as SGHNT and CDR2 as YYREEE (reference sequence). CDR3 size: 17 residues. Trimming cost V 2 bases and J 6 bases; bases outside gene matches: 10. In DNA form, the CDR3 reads TGTGCCAGCAGCTTAGTTGCTGGGACTAGCGGAATCAATGAGCAGTTCTTC. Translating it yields CASSLVAGTSGINEQFF.

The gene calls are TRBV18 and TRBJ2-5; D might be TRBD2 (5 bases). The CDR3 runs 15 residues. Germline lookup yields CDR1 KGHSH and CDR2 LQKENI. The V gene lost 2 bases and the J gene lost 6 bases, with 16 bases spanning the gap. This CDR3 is CASSPIPTSPQTQYF. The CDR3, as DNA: TGTGCCAGCTCACCAATCCCTACTAGTCCCCAGACCCAGTACTTC.

The CDR3 sequence: CAISDPTGSNSYEQYF. CDR3 bases: TGTGCCATCAGTGACCCGACAGGGTCAAATTCCTACGAGCAGTACTTC. The V and J genes are TRBV10-3 and TRBJ2-7; 7 bases are a match to TRBD1. Unmatched junction bases numbered 9, after V lost 3 bases and J lost 1 base. The CDR3 has 16 residues. CDR1 ENHRY and CDR2 SYGVKD come from the germline V gene.